This record looks at one TCR beta chain sequence and its context. The CDR3 sequence is 13 residues long. Trimming took off 1 base at V and 7 bases at J, with 10 bases between the two ends. The germline gives CDR1 LGHDT, CDR2 YNNKEL (reference sequence). This entry comes from a study of blood T cell repertoires in COVID-19. The wider study: COVID-19 samples from acute and convalescent phases originated in the United States, Italy and Spain. T cells, B-cell-depleted T cells, or PBMCs supplied cDNA or gDNA.

Authors' analysis steps: Amplification from reference gene primers served as the basis for estimated nucleated cell counts. The method was immunoSEQ multiplex PCR; TCRdb's version includes in-frame clones alone and lacks a portion of them. V and J calls and clone size are as listed in that table; D and trimming were resolved from the DNA. The sample lists approximately 140,000 clones, about 82% occurring once. This TCR came from a woman in her thirties or forties with active or convalescent COVID-19. The material sequenced was peripheral blood. The chain has TRBV3-1 (or the pseudogene TRBV3-2) and TRBJ1-2, with D uncertain. This CDR3 reads CASSQGIEGGYTF. CDR3 DNA sequence: TGTGCCAGCAGCCAAGGGATCGAGGGTGGCTACACCTTC.